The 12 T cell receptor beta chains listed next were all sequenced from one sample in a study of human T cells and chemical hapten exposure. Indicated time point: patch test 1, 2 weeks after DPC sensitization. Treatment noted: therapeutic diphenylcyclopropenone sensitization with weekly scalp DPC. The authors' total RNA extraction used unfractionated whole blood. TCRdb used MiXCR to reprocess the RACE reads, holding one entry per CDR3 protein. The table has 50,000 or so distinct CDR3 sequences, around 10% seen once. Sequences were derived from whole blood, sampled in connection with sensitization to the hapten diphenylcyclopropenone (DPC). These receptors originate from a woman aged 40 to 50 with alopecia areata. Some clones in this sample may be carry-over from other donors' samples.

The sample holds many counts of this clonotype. CDR3 sequence (DNA): TGTGCCAGCAGCTTGCAACAGGGTCGGAACACCATATATTTT. The encoded protein is CASSLQQGRNTIYF. This chain uses TRBV11-2 with TRBJ1-3; weak D call: TRBD1 (6 bases). Trimming left V 3 bases short and J 7 bases short, with 13 bases between. CDR1 SGHAT and CDR2 FQNNGV come from the germline V gene. The length of the CDR3 is 14 residues.

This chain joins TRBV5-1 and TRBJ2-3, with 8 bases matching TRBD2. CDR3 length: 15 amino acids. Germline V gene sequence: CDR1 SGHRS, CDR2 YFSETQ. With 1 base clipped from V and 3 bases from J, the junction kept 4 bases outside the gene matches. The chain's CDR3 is CASSLRSGGTDTQYF. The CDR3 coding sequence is TGCGCCAGCAGCTTGAGAAGCGGGGGTACAGATACGCAGTATTTT.

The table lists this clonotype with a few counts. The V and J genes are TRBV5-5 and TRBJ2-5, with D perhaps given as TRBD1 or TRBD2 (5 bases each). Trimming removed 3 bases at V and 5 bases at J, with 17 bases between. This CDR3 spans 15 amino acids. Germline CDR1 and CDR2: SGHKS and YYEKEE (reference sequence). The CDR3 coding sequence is TGTGCCAGCAGCTCAAATGGAGAGGGGTTGGAGACCCAGTACTTC. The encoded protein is CASSSNGEGLETQYF. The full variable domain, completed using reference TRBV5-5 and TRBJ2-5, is DAGVTQSPTHLIKTRGQQVTLRCSPISGHKSVSWYQQVLGQGPQFIFQYYEKEERGRGNFPDRFSARQFPNYSSELNVNALLLGDSALYLCASSSNGEGLETQYFGPGTRLLVL.

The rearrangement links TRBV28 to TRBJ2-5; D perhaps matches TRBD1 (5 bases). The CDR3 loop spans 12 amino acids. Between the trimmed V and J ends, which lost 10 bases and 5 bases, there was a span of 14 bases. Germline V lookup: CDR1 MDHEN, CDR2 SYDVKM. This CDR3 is CATQGVIETQYF. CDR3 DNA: TGTGCCACCCAAGGGGTTATCGAGACCCAGTACTTC.

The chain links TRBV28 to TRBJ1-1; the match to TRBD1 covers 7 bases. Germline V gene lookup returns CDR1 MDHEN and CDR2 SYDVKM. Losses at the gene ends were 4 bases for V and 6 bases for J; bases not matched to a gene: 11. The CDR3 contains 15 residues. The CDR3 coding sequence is TGTGCCAGCAGTTCAGTCGGTTCGGGACAGCCTGAAGCTTTCTTT. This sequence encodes CASSSVGSGQPEAFF.

Here the CDR3 reads CASRTDSYEQYF. The DNA of the CDR3 is TGTGCCAGCCGGACGGACTCCTACGAGCAGTACTTC. The J gene is TRBJ2-7, the V gene TRBV2, with D unclear. From germline, CDR1 is SNHLY and CDR2 FYNNEI. The CDR3 length is 12 residues. V lost 8 bases, J lost 0 bases, and 8 bases lay in between. Based on the CDR3 plus reference TRBV2 and TRBJ2-7, the full variable domain is EPEVTQTPSHQVTQMGQEVILRCVPISNHLYFYWYRQILGQKVEFLVSFYNNEISEKSEIFDDQFSVERPDGSNFTLKIRSTKLEDSAMYFCASRTDSYEQYFGPGTRLTVT.

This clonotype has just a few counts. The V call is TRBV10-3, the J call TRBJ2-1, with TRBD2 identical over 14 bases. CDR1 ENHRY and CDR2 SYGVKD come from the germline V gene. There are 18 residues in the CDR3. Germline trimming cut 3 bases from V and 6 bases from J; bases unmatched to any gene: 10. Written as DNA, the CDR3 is TGTGCCATCAGTGATCGGAGACTAGCGGGAGGGCGGGTCAATGAGCAGTTCTTC. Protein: CAISDRRLAGGRVNEQFF.

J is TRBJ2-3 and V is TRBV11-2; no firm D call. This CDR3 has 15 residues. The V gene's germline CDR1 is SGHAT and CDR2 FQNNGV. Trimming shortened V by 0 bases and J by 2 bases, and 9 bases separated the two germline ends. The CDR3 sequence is CASSLDPPHTDTQYF. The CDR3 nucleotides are TGTGCCAGCAGCTTAGATCCCCCCCACACAGATACGCAGTATTTT.

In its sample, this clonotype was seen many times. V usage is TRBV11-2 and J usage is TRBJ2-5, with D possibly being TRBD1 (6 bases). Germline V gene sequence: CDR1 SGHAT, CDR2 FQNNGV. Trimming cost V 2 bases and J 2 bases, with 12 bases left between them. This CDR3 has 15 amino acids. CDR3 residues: CASSLTGTLQETQYF. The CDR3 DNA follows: TGTGCCAGCAGCTTAACCGGGACATTACAAGAGACCCAGTACTTC.

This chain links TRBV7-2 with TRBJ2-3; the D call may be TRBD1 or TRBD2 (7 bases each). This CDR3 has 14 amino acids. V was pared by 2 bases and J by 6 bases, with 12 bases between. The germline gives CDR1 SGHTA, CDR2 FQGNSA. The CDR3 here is CASSLQGGMDTQYF. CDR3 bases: TGTGCCAGCAGCTTACAGGGGGGGATGGATACGCAGTATTTT.

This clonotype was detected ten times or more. The CDR3, as DNA: TGTGCCAGTAGTGGGACTAGCGAGGACACAGATACGCAGTATTTT. Amino acids: CASSGTSEDTDTQYF. The chain is built from TRBV19 and TRBJ2-3; 10 positions agree with TRBD2. The CDR3 runs 15 residues. The trim removed 5 bases at V and 2 bases at J, leaving 4 bases unmatched. Germline assignment: CDR1 LNHDA and CDR2 SQIVND (reference sequence).

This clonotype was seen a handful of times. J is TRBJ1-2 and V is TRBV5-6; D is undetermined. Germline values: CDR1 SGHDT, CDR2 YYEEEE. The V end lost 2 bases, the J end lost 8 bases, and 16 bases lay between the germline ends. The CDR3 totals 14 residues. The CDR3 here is CASSFYRQRMGYTF. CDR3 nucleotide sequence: TGTGCCAGCAGCTTCTATCGGCAAAGGATGGGCTACACCTTC.